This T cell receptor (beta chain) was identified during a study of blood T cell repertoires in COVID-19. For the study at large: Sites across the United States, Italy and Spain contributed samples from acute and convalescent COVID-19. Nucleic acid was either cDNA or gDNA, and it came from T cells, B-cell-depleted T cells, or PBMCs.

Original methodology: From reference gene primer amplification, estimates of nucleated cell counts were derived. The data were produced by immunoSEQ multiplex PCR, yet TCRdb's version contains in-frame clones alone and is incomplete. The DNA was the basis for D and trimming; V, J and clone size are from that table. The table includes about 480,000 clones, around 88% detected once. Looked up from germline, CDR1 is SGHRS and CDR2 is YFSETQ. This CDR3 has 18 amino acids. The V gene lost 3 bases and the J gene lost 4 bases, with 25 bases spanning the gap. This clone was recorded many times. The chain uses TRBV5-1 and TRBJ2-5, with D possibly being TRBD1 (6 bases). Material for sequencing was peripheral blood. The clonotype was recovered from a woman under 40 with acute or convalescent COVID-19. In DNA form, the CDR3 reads TGCGCCAGCAGCTCGAACAGGGCTGGGGTTACGGATCGAGAGACCCAGTACTTC. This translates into CASSSNRAGVTDRETQYF. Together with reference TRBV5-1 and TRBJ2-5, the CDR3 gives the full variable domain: KAGVTQTPRYLIKTRGQQVTLSCSPISGHRSVSWYQQTPGQGLQFLFEYFSETQRNKGNFPGRFSGRQFSNSRSEMNVSTLELGDSALYLCASSSNRAGVTDRETQYFGPGTRLLVL.